A selection of T cell receptor beta chains follows, all from one sample in a study of prognosis after radiotherapy for stage I lung cancer. One entry per CDR3 protein results from TCRdb running MiXCR on the multiplex PCR reads. The sample includes under 20,000 distinct CDR3 sequences, roughly 45% of them seen just once. Specimen: PBMCs, collected before or after stereotactic body radiation therapy (not recorded which). The receptors were gathered from a donor over 45 with non-small cell lung cancer. Both conserved end residues are part of each CDR3. A D gene is named only where the DNA matches it firmly. Only part of the rows carry a size: once, few, many, or a class if the clone is expanded.

D: TRBD2; V: TRBV4-1; size: many; J: TRBJ2-1; DNA: TGCGCCAGCAGCCAAGAAAGTCCCCTAGCGGGGGGGCACAATGAGCAGTTCTTC; CDR3: CASSQESPLAGGHNEQFF
D: TRBD1; V: TRBV24-1; size: medium-sized; J: TRBJ1-2; DNA: TGTGCCACCAGTGATAGCGCCGGGACAGCCTATGGCTACACCTTC; CDR3: CATSDSAGTAYGYTF
D: -; V: TRBV20-1; size: many; J: TRBJ1-1; DNA: TGCAGTGCTAGAGGAAGAGGCCTGGGGTGGGCTGAAGCTTTCTTT; CDR3: CSARGRGLGWAEAFF
D: -; V: TRBV20-1; size: -; J: TRBJ1-1; DNA: TGCAGTGCTCCTGGGCAACTGAACACTGAAGCTTTCTTT; CDR3: CSAPGQLNTEAFF
D: TRBD1; V: TRBV2; size: many; J: TRBJ2-3; DNA: TGTGCCAGCAGTCCCTGGGGACAGGAGACAGATACGCAGTATTTT; CDR3: CASSPWGQETDTQYF
D: -; V: TRBV11-3; size: -; J: TRBJ2-1; DNA: TGTGCCAGCAGCTTAGTTGGATACAATGAGCAGTTCTTC; CDR3: CASSLVGYNEQFF
D: -; V: TRBV9; size: once; J: TRBJ2-2; DNA: TGTGCCAGCAGCCGGCAGGGGAGCGGGACCGGGGAGCTGTTTTTT; CDR3: CASSRQGSGTGELFF
D: -; V: TRBV6-1; size: -; J: TRBJ1-6; DNA: TGTGCCAGCACCACCGTCCGGGGACCCCTCCACTTT; CDR3: CASTTVRGPLHF
D: TRBD2; V: TRBV20-1; size: -; J: TRBJ2-1; DNA: TGCAGTGCACGGACTAGCGGGGACCCCAGGTTCTTC; CDR3: CSARTSGDPRFF
D: -; V: TRBV2; size: many; J: TRBJ2-7; DNA: TGTGCCAGCAGTGCCTCCCGTCTCAGGTTGCGGTACGAGCAGTACTTC; CDR3: CASSASRLRLRYEQYF
D: -; V: TRBV24-1; size: -; J: TRBJ2-6; DNA: TGTGCCACCAGTGGAGGGGCTGGGGCCAACGTCCTGACTTTC; CDR3: CATSGGAGANVLTF
D: -; V: TRBV14; size: many; J: TRBJ2-3; DNA: TGTGCCAGCAGCCAGGGGGCTGGCACAGATACGCAGTATTTT; CDR3: CASSQGAGTDTQYF
D: TRBD2; V: TRBV2; size: many; J: TRBJ2-3; DNA: TGTGCCAGCAGTGGGACTAGCGTCCCCCCGCCGCAGTATTTT; CDR3: CASSGTSVPPPQYF
D: TRBD2; V: TRBV10-3; size: few; J: TRBJ2-4; DNA: TGTGCCACTCTTGGGACTAGCGGGATAGGAAACATTCAGTACTTC; CDR3: CATLGTSGIGNIQYF
D: -; V: TRBV7-8; size: many; J: TRBJ2-3; DNA: TGTGCCAGCAGCTTAGTTCCACTCTATAGGAGGAAGGGCACAGATACGCAGTATTTT; CDR3: CASSLVPLYRRKGTDTQYF
D: -; V: TRBV20-1; size: many; J: TRBJ2-1; DNA: TGCAGTGCTTTCCCCTCGGGGGCTCCCTACAATGAGCAGTTCTTC; CDR3: CSAFPSGAPYNEQFF
D: -; V: TRBV24-1; size: -; J: TRBJ2-5; DNA: TGTGCCACCAGTGATAAGGTACAGGGAGAGACCCAGTACTTC; CDR3: CATSDKVQGETQYF
D: TRBD2; V: TRBV28; size: -; J: TRBJ2-1; DNA: TGTGCCAGCATAGCGGGGGGCAATGGCGATGAGCAGTTCTTC; CDR3: CASIAGGNGDEQFF